The rows below give T cell receptor beta chains drawn from one sample of a study of blood T cells in healthy people across ages. In TCRdb, the 5' RACE reads were re-called with MiXCR into one record per CDR3 protein. The data contain approximately 680,000 distinct CDR3 sequences, roughly 30% of them seen just once; the ten biggest clones take up 15%. The material sequenced was blood. The receptors were gathered from a woman older than 75 in good health. The CDR3 runs from the conserved cysteine through the conserved F or W. The order of the fields is CDR3 length, V gene, CDR3 protein.

cdr3_length: 13
v_call: TRBV9
cdr3_aa: CASSVSGGGEQYF

cdr3_length: 18
v_call: TRBV7-2
cdr3_aa: CATAKYQLDRGRFNEQFF

cdr3_length: 13
v_call: TRBV10-3
cdr3_aa: CAIREQGDEKLFF

cdr3_length: 16
v_call: TRBV5-1
cdr3_aa: CASSLDQGVGTDTQYF

cdr3_length: 15
v_call: TRBV4-1
cdr3_aa: CASSHIAGGPNEQFF

cdr3_length: 14
v_call: TRBV5-6
cdr3_aa: CASSLDQRAGTQYF

cdr3_length: 14
v_call: TRBV10-3
cdr3_aa: CAIQPGHGSYEQYF

cdr3_length: 14
v_call: TRBV7-2
cdr3_aa: CASRNSGGTYEQYF

cdr3_length: 14
v_call: TRBV7-9
cdr3_aa: CATAVGVSYNEQFF

cdr3_length: 13
v_call: TRBV29-1
cdr3_aa: CSVAGSYQETQYF

cdr3_length: 15
v_call: TRBV12-3/TRBV12-4
cdr3_aa: CASSFRTSGVNEQFF

cdr3_length: 15
v_call: TRBV7-8
cdr3_aa: CASSLGRDREIGYTF

cdr3_length: 18
v_call: TRBV6-2/TRBV6-3
cdr3_aa: CASSYSISGRLTYNEQFF

cdr3_length: 15
v_call: TRBV12-3/TRBV12-4
cdr3_aa: CASSPATAMNTEAFF

cdr3_length: 17
v_call: TRBV7-2
cdr3_aa: CASSFIQRFSNPYGYTF

cdr3_length: 17
v_call: TRBV20-1
cdr3_aa: CSARDVLAGGFTGELFF

cdr3_length: 12
v_call: TRBV4-1
cdr3_aa: CASSPRWDTQYF

cdr3_length: 14
v_call: TRBV28
cdr3_aa: CASTLAGESYEQYF

cdr3_length: 14
v_call: TRBV28
cdr3_aa: CASSLNRQNSPLHF

cdr3_length: 15
v_call: TRBV20-1
cdr3_aa: CSARVGGRSYNEQFF

cdr3_length: 15
v_call: TRBV7-2
cdr3_aa: CASSLESGRGQPQHF

cdr3_length: 17
v_call: TRBV5-6
cdr3_aa: CASSPTRFGGGRETQYF

cdr3_length: 14
v_call: TRBV7-2
cdr3_aa: CASSLSGNTYEQYF

cdr3_length: 14
v_call: TRBV7-3
cdr3_aa: CASSIGQGAAEAFF

cdr3_length: 11
v_call: TRBV18
cdr3_aa: CASSPKYEQYF

cdr3_length: 15
v_call: TRBV6-6
cdr3_aa: CASSLLSLRDYGYTF

cdr3_length: 14
v_call: TRBV6-5
cdr3_aa: CASRLGQGVYEQYF

cdr3_length: 18
v_call: TRBV20-1
cdr3_aa: CSARPLRSSRVGTDTQYF

cdr3_length: 14
v_call: TRBV7-2
cdr3_aa: CASSSPDRENIQYF

cdr3_length: 16
v_call: TRBV3-1
cdr3_aa: CASSPEWAGPCYGYTF

cdr3_length: 14
v_call: TRBV10-3
cdr3_aa: CAIRLANTYNEQFF

cdr3_length: 15
v_call: TRBV9
cdr3_aa: CASSLGGRDSYGYTF

cdr3_length: 16
v_call: TRBV5-1
cdr3_aa: CASSLGRTRDTGELFF

cdr3_length: 13
v_call: TRBV15
cdr3_aa: CATSTQGVGELFF

cdr3_length: 16
v_call: TRBV6-2/TRBV6-3
cdr3_aa: CASSYRERDSNQPQHF

cdr3_length: 13
v_call: TRBV25-1
cdr3_aa: CASSEGHRYGYTF

cdr3_length: 16
v_call: TRBV5-1
cdr3_aa: CASSFAPSGSHNEQFF

cdr3_length: 14
v_call: TRBV7-9
cdr3_aa: CASSFTGANYGYTF

cdr3_length: 15
v_call: TRBV6-1
cdr3_aa: CASSDQPQDSYEQYF

cdr3_length: 17
v_call: TRBV7-3
cdr3_aa: CASSSPPGRGRQDTQYF

cdr3_length: 15
v_call: TRBV7-2
cdr3_aa: CASSLRQGGSYEQYF

cdr3_length: 15
v_call: TRBV4-1
cdr3_aa: CASSDWSGGDYEQYF

cdr3_length: 12
v_call: TRBV6-6
cdr3_aa: CATRVGNQPQHF

cdr3_length: 14
v_call: TRBV7-9
cdr3_aa: CASSSERQADTQYF

cdr3_length: 13
v_call: TRBV20-1
cdr3_aa: CSATVSGANVLTF

cdr3_length: 18
v_call: TRBV7-2
cdr3_aa: CASSRTRGAGSYNSPLHF

cdr3_length: 14
v_call: TRBV20-1
cdr3_aa: CSARPPGTPYEQYF

cdr3_length: 13
v_call: TRBV7-2
cdr3_aa: CASSLAGWGEQYF

cdr3_length: 17
v_call: TRBV7-8
cdr3_aa: CASSADYFMHIYNEQFF